These 22 T cell receptor beta chains share one sample of origin, sequenced in a study of blood T cell repertoires in COVID-19. Measured with immunoSEQ multiplex PCR; TCRdb has only the in-frame clones, and not every one. The sample includes some 100,000 clones, around four fifths seen only once; the top ten take 13%. The source material was peripheral blood. All receptors come from a man between 50 and 59 years old with active or convalescent COVID-19.

The chain carries TRBV19 and TRBJ2-3; D unresolved. The V and J ends lost 0 bases and 2 bases respectively, with 9 bases between them. The germline gives CDR1 LNHDA, CDR2 SQIVND (reference sequence). There are 15 residues in the CDR3. CDR3 residues: CASSIDHIFTDTQYF. CDR3 DNA: TGTGCCAGTAGTATAGATCACATTTTCACAGATACGCAGTATTTT.

The CDR3: CAWSSGTEQYF. CDR3 nucleotides: TGTGCCTGGAGTAGCGGGACCGAGCAGTACTTC. The rearrangement links TRBV30 to TRBJ2-7, with TRBD2 identical over 7 bases. V was clipped by 2 bases and J by 6 bases; unmatched bases: 1. This CDR3 is built from 11 residues. From germline, CDR1 is GTSNPN and CDR2 SVGIG (reference sequence).

This clone was picked up one time. The chain has TRBV18 and TRBJ2-5; the D is unclear. From germline, CDR1 is KGHSH and CDR2 LQKENI. Trimming removed 3 bases at V and 7 bases at J, with 6 bases between. There are 11 residues in the CDR3. The CDR3 spells CASSPSGTQYF. For the CDR3, the DNA is TGTGCCAGCTCACCGTCCGGGACCCAGTACTTC.

The chain combines TRBV27 with TRBJ2-7; perhaps TRBD1 as D (6 bases). The length of the CDR3 is 12 residues. Trimming left V 10 bases short and J 2 bases short, with 12 bases between. Per the germline V gene, CDR1 is MNHEY and CDR2 is SMNVEV (reference sequence). The CDR3 DNA sequence: TGTGCCACTGGGGACACCCCCTACGAGCAGTACTTC. Encoded protein: CATGDTPYEQYF.

The V gene is TRBV18, the J gene TRBJ2-1; 11 positions match TRBD2. The germline CDR1 and CDR2 sequences are KGHSH and LQKENI. The CDR3 totals 15 residues. Germline trimming cut 0 bases from V and 14 bases from J; bases unmatched to any gene: 9. CDR3 sequence: CASSPPGQPTSGKFF. CDR3 DNA: TGTGCCAGCTCACCACCGGGACAGCCGACTAGCGGGAAGTTCTTC.

CDR3 sequence reads: CASRKGLAGGNNIQYF. The CDR3 bases are TGTGCCAGCAGGAAGGGACTAGCGGGAGGAAACAACATTCAGTACTTC. The chain recombines TRBV2 with TRBJ2-4; TRBD2 aligns across 15 bases. This CDR3 spans 16 amino acids. Per the germline V gene, CDR1 is SNHLY and CDR2 is FYNNEI. V gave up 6 bases and J gave up 7 bases; unmatched junction bases: 7.

In its sample, this clone was seen once. V usage is TRBV18 and J usage is TRBJ2-1; 10 nucleotides agree with TRBD1. This CDR3 has 20 amino acids. V trimming: 3 bases; J trimming: 0 bases; junction bases outside the gene matches: 14. Germline-derived CDR1 and CDR2 are KGHSH and LQKENI. CDR3 residues: CASSPSTGTGVEISYNEQFF. As DNA, the CDR3 is TGTGCCAGCTCACCGTCCACCGGGACAGGGGTTGAGATCTCCTACAATGAGCAGTTCTTC.

This clone has just a few counts. The gene calls are TRBV27 and TRBJ2-7; the D is unclear. The length of the CDR3 is 15 residues. The ends were cut back, 2 bases at V and 2 bases at J, with 13 bases in the middle. Germline V gene sequence: CDR1 MNHEY, CDR2 SMNVEV (reference sequence). The CDR3: CASSLGSNPPYEQYF. The DNA of the CDR3 is TGTGCCAGCAGTTTAGGCTCAAACCCTCCCTACGAGCAGTACTTC.

J is TRBJ2-3 and V is TRBV14; D is undetermined. V was cut by 0 bases and J by 4 bases, with 8 bases left in between. The CDR3 loop spans 14 amino acids. CDR1 is SGHDN and CDR2 is FVKESK in the germline V gene. CDR3 DNA: TGTGCCAGCAGCCAAGATCCCGGGTCAGATACGCAGTATTTT. Its translation is CASSQDPGSDTQYF.

This chain connects TRBV10-3 to TRBJ2-2; D might be TRBD1 (6 bases). Trimming left V 3 bases short and J 1 base short, with 12 bases between. The germline CDR1 and CDR2 sequences are ENHRY and SYGVKD. This CDR3 comprises 16 residues. The CDR3 nucleotides read TGTGCCATCAGTGAATCAGGACAGAAGAACACCGGGGAGCTGTTTTTT. This encodes CAISESGQKNTGELFF.

This clone was seen only a few times. This rearrangement joins TRBV6-5 to TRBJ1-2, with D tentatively TRBD1 (5 bases). From germline, CDR1 is MNHEY and CDR2 SVGAGI. Trimming pared 8 bases from V and 3 bases from J, leaving 13 bases between. The CDR3 has 13 residues. The CDR3 spells CASRGTADYGYTF. The CDR3 DNA is TGTGCCAGCCGGGGGACGGCAGACTATGGCTACACCTTC.

The chain uses TRBV11-2 and TRBJ1-3, with D possibly matching TRBD1 (6 bases). In germline, CDR1 is SGHAT, CDR2 FQNNGV. The CDR3 spans 15 residues. V was pared by 5 bases and J by 1 base, with 12 bases between. This CDR3 reads CASSRRGGSGNTIYF. DNA of the CDR3: TGTGCCAGCAGCCGCCGAGGGGGTTCTGGAAACACCATATATTTT.

V and J are TRBV7-9 and TRBJ1-2, with D maybe TRBD1 (6 bases). Germline assignment: CDR1 SEHNR and CDR2 FQNEAQ (reference sequence). V was pared by 5 bases and J by 12 bases, with 19 bases between. The CDR3 contains 13 residues. As DNA, the CDR3 is TGTGCCAGCAGCCCCATGTCGGACAGTGGAAACACCTTC. Amino acid sequence: CASSPMSDSGNTF. Together with reference TRBV7-9 and TRBJ1-2, the CDR3 gives the full variable domain: DTGVSQNPRHKITKRGQNVTFRCDPISEHNRLYWYRQTLGQGPEFLTYFQNEAQLEKSRLLSDRFSAERPKGSFSTLEIQRTEQGDSAMYLCASSPMSDSGNTFGSGTRLTVV.

V usage is TRBV7-6 and J usage is TRBJ2-2, with 8 bases lining up with TRBD1. In germline, CDR1 is SGHVS, CDR2 FNYEAQ. With V trimmed by 6 bases and J by 4 bases, 10 bases remained unmatched. The CDR3 length is 16 residues. CDR3 loop: CASRGPGGSGTGELFF. The CDR3 DNA is TGTGCCAGCAGGGGACCAGGGGGCTCGGGCACCGGGGAGCTGTTTTTT.

Points on this clone: Given a much more abundant clone one base away, this may be a read error. This same CDR3 is encoded by further DNA sequences in the sample. The gene calls are TRBV3-1 (or the pseudogene TRBV3-2) and TRBJ2-3; D gene unclear. This CDR3 contains 14 residues. The V gene lost 2 bases and the J gene lost 2 bases, with 8 bases spanning the gap. Germline V gene lookup returns CDR1 LGHDT and CDR2 YNNKEL (reference sequence). The CDR3 is CASSQLADTDTQYF. The CDR3 region has the DNA TGTGCCAGCAGCCAACTCGCGGACACAGATACGCAGTATTTT.

The rearrangement joins TRBV11-3 to TRBJ2-1; 8 bases map to TRBD2. CDR3 size: 16 residues. CDR1 and CDR2 from the germline V gene are SGHNT and YENEEA. V lost 6 bases to trimming and J lost 1 base; unmatched junction nucleotides: 8. CDR3 sequence (DNA): TGTGCCAGCAGACAAACGACTAGCGTGTCCTACAATGAGCAGTTCTTC. Amino acids: CASRQTTSVSYNEQFF.

The count of this clone is one. The genes are TRBV18 and TRBJ1-4, with 8 bases lining up with TRBD1. Germline trimming cut 0 bases from V and 5 bases from J; bases unmatched to any gene: 2. Germline-derived CDR1 and CDR2 are KGHSH and LQKENI. CDR3 length equals 15 residues. The CDR3 is CASSPPNRGNEKLFF. CDR3 bases: TGTGCCAGCTCACCACCGAACAGGGGGAATGAAAAACTGTTTTTT.

The rearrangement links TRBV24-1 to TRBJ1-2; 7 nucleotides line up with TRBD1. In germline, CDR1 is KGHDR, CDR2 SFDVKD. The CDR3 contains 15 residues. V was clipped by 4 bases and J by 4 bases; unmatched bases: 8. CDR3 DNA: TGTGCCACCAGTGAGACAGGGTTTGGGGGCTATGGCTACACCTTC. It codes for CATSETGFGGYGYTF.

This chain connects TRBV1 to TRBJ1-5; the table assigns TRBD1, which was not confirmed against the DNA. TRBV1 is annotated as a pseudogene. CDR3 length equals 18 residues. The CDR3 nucleotides read TGCACCAGCAGCCAATCTGACAGGGGACCCCTTAGCAATCAGCCCCAGCATTTT. It yields the protein CTSSQSDRGPLSNQPQHF.

The chain recombines TRBV5-1 with TRBJ1-6; a weak D match, TRBD1 (6 bases). CDR3 length: 16 amino acids. V shed 0 bases and J shed 8 bases, with 15 bases lying between them. Germline assignment: CDR1 SGHRS and CDR2 YFSETQ. The DNA of the CDR3 is TGCGCCAGCAGCTTGGTCCTCCCTTCAGGGGATTCACCCCTCCACTTT. Translation gives CASSLVLPSGDSPLHF. The full variable domain, completed using reference TRBV5-1 and TRBJ1-6, is KAGVTQTPRYLIKTRGQQVTLSCSPISGHRSVSWYQQTPGQGLQFLFEYFSETQRNKGNFPGRFSGRQFSNSRSEMNVSTLELGDSALYLCASSLVLPSGDSPLHFGNGTRLTVT.

The chain links TRBV11-3 to TRBJ1-6; D ambiguous. CDR3 size: 13 residues. V shed 2 bases and J shed 8 bases, with 7 bases lying between them. The germline gives CDR1 SGHNT, CDR2 YENEEA. The CDR3 region is CASSLNLYSPLHF. The CDR3 DNA sequence: TGTGCCAGCAGCTTAAATCTGTATTCACCCCTCCACTTT.

This rearrangement joins TRBV7-2 to TRBJ2-1; unclear D gene. Trimming took off 1 base at V and 10 bases at J, with 8 bases between the two ends. Germline-derived CDR1 and CDR2 are SGHTA and FQGNSA. The CDR3 is 12 residues long. CDR3 in amino acids: CASSLGVLEQFF. CDR3 DNA: TGTGCCAGCAGCTTAGGTGTCCTCGAGCAGTTCTTC.